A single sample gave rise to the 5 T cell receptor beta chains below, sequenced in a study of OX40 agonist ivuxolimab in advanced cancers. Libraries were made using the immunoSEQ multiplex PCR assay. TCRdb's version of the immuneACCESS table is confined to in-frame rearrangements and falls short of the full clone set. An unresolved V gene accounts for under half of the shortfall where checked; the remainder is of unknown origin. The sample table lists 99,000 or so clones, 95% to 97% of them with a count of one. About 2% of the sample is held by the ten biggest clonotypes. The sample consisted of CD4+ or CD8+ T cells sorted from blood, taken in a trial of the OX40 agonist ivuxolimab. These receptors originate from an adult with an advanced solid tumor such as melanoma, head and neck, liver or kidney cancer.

CDR3 nucleotides: TGTGCCAGCAGTTACTCAGGACAGCCCTACGAGCAGTACTTC. This codes for CASSYSGQPYEQYF. The J gene is TRBJ2-5, the V gene TRBV6-5, with D possibly being TRBD1 (6 bases). Judging by the DNA end, TRBJ2-7 fits better; the J call may be wrong. CDR1 and CDR2 (germline): MNHEY, SVGAGI. The CDR3 is 14 residues long.

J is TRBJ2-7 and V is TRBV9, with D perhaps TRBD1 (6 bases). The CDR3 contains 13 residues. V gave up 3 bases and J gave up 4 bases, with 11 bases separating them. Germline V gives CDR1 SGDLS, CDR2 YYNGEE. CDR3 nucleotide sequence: TGTGCCAGCAGCGCAGGGGAAGGGTACGAGCAGTACTTC. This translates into CASSAGEGYEQYF.

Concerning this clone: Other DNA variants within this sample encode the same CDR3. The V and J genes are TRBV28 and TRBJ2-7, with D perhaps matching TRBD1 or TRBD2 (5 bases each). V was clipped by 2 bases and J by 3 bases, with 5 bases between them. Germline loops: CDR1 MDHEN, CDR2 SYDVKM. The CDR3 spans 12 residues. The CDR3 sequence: CASSLGGYEQYF. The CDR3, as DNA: TGTGCCAGCAGTTTAGGGGGCTACGAGCAGTACTTC.

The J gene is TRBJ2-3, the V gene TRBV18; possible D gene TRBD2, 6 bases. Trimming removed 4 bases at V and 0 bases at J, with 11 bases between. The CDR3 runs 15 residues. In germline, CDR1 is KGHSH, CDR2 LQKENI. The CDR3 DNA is TGTGCCAGCTCACGCCCCGGGACTAGCACAGATACGCAGTATTTT. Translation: CASSRPGTSTDTQYF.

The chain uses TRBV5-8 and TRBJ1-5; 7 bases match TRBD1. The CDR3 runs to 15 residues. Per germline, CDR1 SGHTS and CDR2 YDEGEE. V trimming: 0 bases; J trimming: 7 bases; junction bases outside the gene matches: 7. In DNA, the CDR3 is TGTGCCAGCAGCTTGGCAGGGGGTGGGAACCAGCCCCAGCATTTT. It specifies CASSLAGGGNQPQHF.